This entry lists 17 T cell receptor beta chains sequenced from one sample in a study of cytomegalovirus exposure and HLA in healthy donors. PCR involved 60 Vbeta and 13 Jbeta primers. Some clones are missing from TCRdb's copy, which holds only in-frame ones; the method was immunoSEQ multiplex PCR. The profile shows fewer than 200,000 clones, about 72% of them singletons. What was sequenced was PBMCs. These receptors were obtained from a human donor in good health.

The rearrangement joins TRBV7-3 to TRBJ2-7; weak D call: TRBD1 (6 bases). This CDR3 comprises 14 residues. The germline V and J ends were trimmed by 5 bases and 6 bases, with 17 bases remaining between them. Germline lookup yields CDR1 SGHTA and CDR2 FQGTGA. CDR3 region: CASSVNRVVGEQYF. The CDR3 nucleotides are TGTGCCAGCAGCGTAAACAGGGTTGTGGGCGAGCAGTACTTC.

V gene TRBV5-8 combines with J gene TRBJ2-1; 9 bases fit TRBD1. Germline CDR1 SGHTS, CDR2 YDEGEE. The junction had 6 bases not matched to a gene; V was cut back by 4 bases and J by 4 bases. This CDR3 has 15 amino acids. CDR3 sequence (DNA): TGTGCCAGCAGCGGGACAGGGAGAGTATACAATGAGCAGTTCTTC. Translating it yields CASSGTGRVYNEQFF. The complete variable domain, with remaining parts taken from reference TRBV5-8 and TRBJ2-1, reads EAGVTQSPTHLIKTRGQQATLRCSPISGHTSVYWYQQALGLGLQFLLWYDEGEERNRGNFPPRFSGRQFPNYSSELNVNALELEDSALYLCASSGTGRVYNEQFFGPGTRLTVL.

This chain uses TRBV10-1 with TRBJ2-1; 11 bases are a match to TRBD2. After removal of 0 bases from V and 9 bases from J, the junction contained 7 bases not matched to a gene. There are 16 residues in the CDR3. Per the germline V gene, CDR1 is WNHNN and CDR2 is SYGVQD (reference sequence). CDR3 sequence (DNA): TGCGCCAGCAGTGAGTCGAGACTAGCGGGGAACGGTGAGCAGTTCTTC. This sequence encodes CASSESRLAGNGEQFF.

The chain links TRBV19 to TRBJ1-5; 8 nucleotides agree with TRBD1. The germline V gene has CDR1 LNHDA and CDR2 SQIVND (reference sequence). Trimming took 4 bases from V and 5 from J; bases not matched to a gene: 10. This CDR3 spans 16 amino acids. Written as DNA, the CDR3 is TGTGCCAGTAGTAAAACGCAGGGGGCGCGCGATCAGCCCCAGCATTTT. Translated: CASSKTQGARDQPQHF.

The V call is TRBV19, the J call TRBJ2-2; 11 bases map to TRBD2. Germline assignment: CDR1 LNHDA and CDR2 SQIVND (reference sequence). The CDR3 spans 15 residues. The V and J ends lost 4 bases and 7 bases, in that order; junction bases with no gene match: 5. The DNA for the CDR3 is TGTGCCAGTAGTAACCAACTAGCGGGGGTCGGGGAGCTGTTTTTT. Translating gives CASSNQLAGVGELFF.

This clone was counted between two and nine times. The chain employs TRBV7-3 and TRBJ2-7, with 9 bases identical to TRBD1. Germline trimming cut 5 bases from V and 3 bases from J; bases unmatched to any gene: 8. The CDR3 totals 15 residues. Germline V gene data show CDR1 as SGHTA and CDR2 as FQGTGA. DNA for the CDR3: TGTGCCAGCAGCCCATTTGTGGGACAGGGCTACGAGCAGTACTTC. Protein product: CASSPFVGQGYEQYF.

The chain recombines TRBV2 with TRBJ2-7; TRBD2 aligns across 7 bases. This CDR3 contains 15 residues. Germline V lookup: CDR1 SNHLY, CDR2 FYNNEI. V shed 5 bases, J shed 0 bases, and the junction held 7 bases outside the gene matches. The CDR3 DNA sequence: TGTGCCAGCAGTTGGACCCGCGGGAGCTCCTACGAGCAGTACTTC. Its translation: CASSWTRGSSYEQYF.

The count of this clone is one. The rearrangement links TRBV6-1 to TRBJ1-4; 9 bases are shared with TRBD1. The ends lost 0 bases at V and 4 bases at J; junction bases unmatched: 3. CDR1 and CDR2 from the germline V gene are MNHNS and SASEGT. The CDR3 is made up of 16 amino acids. The CDR3 DNA reads TGTGCCAGCAGTGAAGCGATGGGACAGGGTAATGAAAAACTGTTTTTT. It specifies CASSEAMGQGNEKLFF.

The chain carries TRBV5-1 and TRBJ2-3; tentatively, D is TRBD2 (6 bases). Germline-derived CDR1 and CDR2 are SGHRS and YFSETQ. The CDR3 length is 15 residues. Trimming stripped 2 bases from V and 0 bases from J, with 10 bases between. The CDR3 DNA reads TGCGCCAGCAGCTTCTCGGCGGGGAGCACAGATACGCAGTATTTT. Its translation: CASSFSAGSTDTQYF.

With regard to this clone: One junction end disagrees with the germline gene, perhaps due to a read error. The V and J genes are TRBV5-1 and TRBJ2-4; a possible D gene is TRBD2 (7 bases). The germline gives CDR1 SGHRS, CDR2 YFSETQ. This CDR3 contains 13 residues. CDR3 bases: TGCGCCAGCAGCCTAGGACTAGACGGGGGGCTGAGCTTC. This gives the protein CASSLGLDGGLSF.

The rearrangement links TRBV2 to TRBJ2-7, with 7 positions matching TRBD1. The CDR3 length is 16 residues. The germline gives CDR1 SNHLY, CDR2 FYNNEI. After removal of 2 bases from V and 2 bases from J, the junction contained 9 bases not matched to a gene. In DNA form, the CDR3 reads TGTGCCAGCAGTGAACCTGCGGACAGGTCCACCTACGAGCAGTACTTC. Its protein is CASSEPADRSTYEQYF.

The V gene is TRBV5-6, the J gene TRBJ1-1; 8 nucleotides match TRBD1. V was pared by 3 bases and J by 6 bases, with 4 bases of the junction left unmatched. CDR3 size: 13 residues. Germline V gene lookup returns CDR1 SGHDT and CDR2 YYEEEE. CDR3 nucleotide sequence: TGTGCCAGCAGCTACGGGACAGGCCCTGAAGCTTTCTTT. This codes for CASSYGTGPEAFF.

This clone appeared once. The chain is built from TRBV4-1 and TRBJ1-1; the D is unclear. The CDR3 loop spans 15 amino acids. In germline, CDR1 is MGHRA, CDR2 YSYEKL. V lost 5 bases to trimming and J lost 4 bases, with 17 bases between them. This CDR3 is CASSTLMVPGTEAFF. For the CDR3, the DNA is TGCGCCAGCAGCACCCTAATGGTACCTGGCACTGAAGCTTTCTTT.

The chain recombines TRBV6-5 with TRBJ2-2; 7 positions match TRBD1. V trimming: 7 bases; J trimming: 6 bases; junction bases outside the gene matches: 8. Germline V gene lookup returns CDR1 MNHEY and CDR2 SVGAGI. This CDR3 is built from 14 residues. Here the CDR3 reads CASTHTGQAGELFF. The CDR3 DNA is TGTGCCAGCACCCATACCGGACAGGCCGGGGAGCTGTTTTTT.

A few counts support this clone. The gene calls are TRBV23-1 and TRBJ1-1; a possible D gene is TRBD1 (6 bases). TRBV23-1 is flagged as an ORF with uncertain function. V was trimmed by 6 bases and J by 0 bases, leaving 14 bases between them. CDR3 size: 15 residues. The CDR3 loop reads CASRPLGQLNTEAFF. CDR3 coding DNA: TGCGCCAGCAGGCCACTTGGACAGCTGAACACTGAAGCTTTCTTT.

The chain has TRBV23-1 and TRBJ1-1; D is perhaps TRBD1 (5 bases). TRBV23-1 is treated as an ORF (open reading frame) with a function not yet certain. V lost 8 bases and J lost 1, with 8 bases in between. The length of the CDR3 is 12 residues. Here the CDR3 DNA reads TGCGCCAGCCCTCAGGGGAACACTGAAGCTTTCTTT. It yields the protein CASPQGNTEAFF.

This clone showed up just once. The chain recombines TRBV25-1 with TRBJ2-5; D is possibly TRBD2 (6 bases). The end of the DNA fits TRBJ2-7 better, so the J call may be wrong. The CDR3 covers 17 residues. Germline CDR1 and CDR2: MGHDK and SYGVNS. The chain's CDR3 is CASSGRAGTANHYEQYF. CDR3 sequence (DNA): TGTGCCAGCAGTGGGAGGGCCGGGACCGCGAACCACTACGAGCAGTACTTC.